This T cell receptor beta chain appears in the sequencing data of a study of blood T cell repertoires in COVID-19. Germline values: CDR1 GTSNPN, CDR2 SVGIG (reference sequence). The CDR3 extends over 16 amino acids. With 0 bases clipped from V and 7 bases from J, the junction kept 13 bases outside the gene matches. It was during active infection that Seattle patients were enrolled and then longitudinally followed. This clone was observed many times. The sample carries other DNA sequences with the same CDR3. TCRdb's table, derived via immunoSEQ multiplex PCR, lists solely in-frame clones and lacks some. Among 200,000 to 250,000 clones listed, about 88% were seen once.

The sample consisted of peripheral blood. This sequence joins TRBV30 and TRBJ2-7, with 9 bases lining up with TRBD2. The source of this sequence is a man aged 45 to 65 with COVID-19, enrolled during active disease. CDR3: CAWSVKAGGLTDEQYF. The CDR3 DNA reads as TGTGCCTGGAGTGTTAAAGCGGGGGGCCTCACGGATGAGCAGTACTTC.